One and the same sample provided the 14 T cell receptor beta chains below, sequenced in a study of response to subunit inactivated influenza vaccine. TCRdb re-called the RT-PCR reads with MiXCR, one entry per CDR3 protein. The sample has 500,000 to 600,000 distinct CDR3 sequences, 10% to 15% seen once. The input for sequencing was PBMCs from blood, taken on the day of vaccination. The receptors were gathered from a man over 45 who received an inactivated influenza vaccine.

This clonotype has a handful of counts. CDR3 nucleotide sequence: TGTGCCATCGGCCGGGGCGACTACTACGAGCAGTACTTC. It codes for CAIGRGDYYEQYF. The V gene is TRBV10-3, the J gene TRBJ2-7; D is possibly TRBD1 or TRBD2 (5 bases each). The CDR3 has 13 amino acids. Germline V CDR1 and CDR2: ENHRY, SYGVKD. Trimming left V 8 bases short and J 3 bases short, with 14 bases between.

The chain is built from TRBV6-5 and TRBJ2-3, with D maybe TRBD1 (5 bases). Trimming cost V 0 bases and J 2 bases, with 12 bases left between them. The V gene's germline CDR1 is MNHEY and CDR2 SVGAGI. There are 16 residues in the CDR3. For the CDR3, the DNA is TGTGCCAGCAGTTACTCGGGCTCAGGGATCACAGATACGCAGTATTTT. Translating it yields CASSYSGSGITDTQYF.

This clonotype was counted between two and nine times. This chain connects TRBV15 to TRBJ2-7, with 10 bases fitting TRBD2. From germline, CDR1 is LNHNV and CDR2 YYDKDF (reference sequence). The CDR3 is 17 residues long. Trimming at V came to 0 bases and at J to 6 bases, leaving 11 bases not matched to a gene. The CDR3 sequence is CATSREPPSGRIGEQYF. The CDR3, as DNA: TGTGCCACCAGCAGAGAACCCCCTAGCGGGAGAATAGGCGAGCAGTACTTC.

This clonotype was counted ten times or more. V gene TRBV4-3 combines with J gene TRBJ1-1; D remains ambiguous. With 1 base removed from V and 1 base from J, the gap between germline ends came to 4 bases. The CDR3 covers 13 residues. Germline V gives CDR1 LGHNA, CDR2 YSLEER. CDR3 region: CASSQGGNTEAFF. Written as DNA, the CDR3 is TGCGCCAGCAGCCAAGGGGGGAACACTGAAGCTTTCTTT.

CDR3 DNA sequence: TGCAGTGCTAGGGAGACTAGCGGGGGTTCCTACGAGCAGTACTTC. Translation: CSARETSGGSYEQYF. V is TRBV20-1 and J is TRBJ2-7; TRBD2 agrees at 12 bases. Per the germline V gene, CDR1 is DFQATT and CDR2 is SNEGSKA (reference sequence). V shed 3 bases and J 1 base; nucleotides not matched to a gene: 4. This CDR3 has 15 residues.

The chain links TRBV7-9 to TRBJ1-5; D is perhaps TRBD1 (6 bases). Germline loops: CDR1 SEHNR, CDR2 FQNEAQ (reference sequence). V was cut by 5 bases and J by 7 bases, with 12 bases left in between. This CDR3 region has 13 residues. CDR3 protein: CASSPRTEQPQHF. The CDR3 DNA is TGTGCCAGCAGCCCTCGGACAGAGCAGCCCCAGCATTTT.

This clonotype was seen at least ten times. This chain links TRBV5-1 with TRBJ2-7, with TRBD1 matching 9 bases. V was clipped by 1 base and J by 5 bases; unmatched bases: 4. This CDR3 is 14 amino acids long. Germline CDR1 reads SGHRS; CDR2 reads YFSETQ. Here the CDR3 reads CASSLWTGEDEQYF. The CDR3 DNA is TGCGCCAGCAGCTTGTGGACAGGGGAAGACGAGCAGTACTTC.

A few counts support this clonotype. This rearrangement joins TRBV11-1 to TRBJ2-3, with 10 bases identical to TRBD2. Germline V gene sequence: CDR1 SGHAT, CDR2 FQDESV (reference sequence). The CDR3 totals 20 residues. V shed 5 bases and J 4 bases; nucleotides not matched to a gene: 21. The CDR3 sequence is CASSSRQGKREGPQPDTQYF. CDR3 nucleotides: TGTGCCAGCAGCAGCCGACAGGGAAAGCGGGAGGGCCCTCAGCCAGATACGCAGTATTTT.

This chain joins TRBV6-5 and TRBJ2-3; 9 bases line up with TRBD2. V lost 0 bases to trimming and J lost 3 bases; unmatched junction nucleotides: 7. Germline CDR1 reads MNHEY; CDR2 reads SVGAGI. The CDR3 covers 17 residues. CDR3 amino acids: CASSYSELAGWTDTQYF. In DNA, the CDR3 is TGTGCCAGCAGTTACTCGGAGCTAGCGGGATGGACAGATACGCAGTATTTT.

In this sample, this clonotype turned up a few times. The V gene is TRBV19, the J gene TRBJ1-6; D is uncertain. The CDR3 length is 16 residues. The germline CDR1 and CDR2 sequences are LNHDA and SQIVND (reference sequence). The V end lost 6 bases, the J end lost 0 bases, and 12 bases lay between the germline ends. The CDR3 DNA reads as TGTGCCAGTAGGTTTCGCCACAGCTCCTATAATTCACCCCTCCACTTT. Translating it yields CASRFRHSSYNSPLHF.

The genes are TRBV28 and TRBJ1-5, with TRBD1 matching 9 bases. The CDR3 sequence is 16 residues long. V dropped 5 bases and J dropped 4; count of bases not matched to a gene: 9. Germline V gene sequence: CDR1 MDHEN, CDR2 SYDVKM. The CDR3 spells CASSTPTGGHNQPQHF. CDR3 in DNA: TGTGCCAGCAGTACCCCGACAGGGGGACATAATCAGCCCCAGCATTTT.

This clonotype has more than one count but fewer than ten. CDR3 sequence (DNA): TGTGCCAGCAGTAGGACTAGCGAGAACAATGAGCAGTTCTTC. Its protein product is CASSRTSENNEQFF. The chain employs TRBV28 and TRBJ2-1; 9 nucleotides agree with TRBD2. CDR1 and CDR2 from the germline V gene are MDHEN and SYDVKM. The J segment lost 5 bases and the V segment lost 5 bases, leaving 4 bases of the junction unmatched. This CDR3 region has 14 residues.

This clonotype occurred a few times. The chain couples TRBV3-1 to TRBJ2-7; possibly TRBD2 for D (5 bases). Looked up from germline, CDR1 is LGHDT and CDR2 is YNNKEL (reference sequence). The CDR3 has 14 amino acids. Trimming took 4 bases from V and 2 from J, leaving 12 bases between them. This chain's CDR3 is CASSPHGLTYEQYF. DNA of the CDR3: TGTGCCAGCAGCCCTCACGGACTCACCTACGAGCAGTACTTC.

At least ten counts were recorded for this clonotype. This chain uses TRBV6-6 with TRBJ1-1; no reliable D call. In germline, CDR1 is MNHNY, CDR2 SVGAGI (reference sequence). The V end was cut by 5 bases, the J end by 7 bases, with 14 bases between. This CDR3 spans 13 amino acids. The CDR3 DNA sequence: TGTGCCAGCAGTCCCGGAGGGATGGGTGAAGCTTTCTTT. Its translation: CASSPGGMGEAFF.